These 21 T cell receptor beta chains were sequenced from one sample in a study of T cells in Graves' hyperthyroidism and ophthalmopathy. Using RNA transcripts as the source, TCR beta CDR3 regions were amplified. The TCR CDR3 first-round RT-PCR relied on the HTBI primer set. TCRdb used MiXCR to reprocess the multiplex PCR reads, holding one entry per CDR3 protein. The sample has a few hundred thousand distinct CDR3 sequences, 35% to 50% seen once. Sequenced input: peripheral blood or thyroid tissue (not recorded which). Every receptor here comes from an adult woman with Graves' disease, either hyperthyroidism or ophthalmopathy (not recorded which).

V gene TRBV7-8 combines with J gene TRBJ2-5; perhaps TRBD1 as D (5 bases). The CDR3 is 14 residues long. Deletions cut 2 bases from V and 1 base from J, with 8 bases between. CDR1 SGHVS and CDR2 FQNEAQ come from the germline V gene. The CDR3 reads CASSLFQGQETQYF. The DNA of the CDR3 is TGTGCCAGCAGCTTATTCCAGGGCCAAGAGACCCAGTACTTC.

This rearrangement joins TRBV15 to TRBJ1-4; D is uncertain. CDR3 length: 14 residues. The germline V and J ends were trimmed by 0 bases and 6 bases, with 8 bases remaining between them. Per germline, CDR1 LNHNV and CDR2 YYDKDF (reference sequence). The CDR3: CATSRDFGDEKLFF. The CDR3 DNA sequence: TGTGCCACCAGCAGAGATTTTGGGGATGAAAAACTGTTTTTT.

J is TRBJ1-5 and V is TRBV19, with 7 bases matching TRBD1. This CDR3 comprises 14 residues. With 6 bases clipped from V and 3 bases from J, the junction kept 5 bases outside the gene matches. Germline CDR1 reads LNHDA; CDR2 reads SQIVND (reference sequence). The CDR3 is CASSGTAINQPQHF. DNA for the CDR3: TGTGCCAGTAGCGGGACAGCGATCAATCAGCCCCAGCATTTT. Drawing the rest from reference TRBV19 and TRBJ1-5, the complete variable domain is DGGITQSPKYLFRKEGQNVTLSCEQNLNHDAMYWYRQDPGQGLRLIYYSQIVNDFQKGDIAEGYSVSREKKESFPLTVTSAQKNPTAFYLCASSGTAINQPQHFGDGTRLSIL.

This clonotype has a handful of counts. V is TRBV9 and J is TRBJ2-5; TRBD1 might be the D (6 bases). The germline gives CDR1 SGDLS, CDR2 YYNGEE. Trimming pared 2 bases from V and 7 bases from J, leaving 12 bases between. The CDR3 loop spans 13 amino acids. In DNA form, the CDR3 reads TGTGCCAGCAGCGTGGGGGCCTGGGGGACCCAGTACTTC. This gives the protein CASSVGAWGTQYF.

On this clonotype: Its ends do not fully match the called genes, so a read error is possible. The V call is TRBV15, the J call TRBJ1-5; D uncertain. The V gene's germline CDR1 is LNHNV and CDR2 YYDKDF (reference sequence). The CDR3 spans 18 residues. The CDR3 bases are TGTGCCACCAACAGAGACTCAACAATGTTCCCTAGCACAGTGCCCCAGCATTTT. As protein: CATNRDSTMFPSTVPQHF.

The chain links TRBV11-2 to TRBJ2-5; D is possibly TRBD1 (5 bases). CDR1 and CDR2 from the germline V gene are SGHAT and FQNNGV. V dropped 9 bases and J dropped 5 bases, with 19 bases sitting between them. CDR3 length: 14 amino acids. CDR3 residues: CASSMYQGAETQYF. The CDR3 DNA sequence: TGTGCCAGTAGTATGTATCAGGGCGCCGAGACCCAGTACTTC.

The chain combines TRBV10-2 with TRBJ1-4, with a tentative D call TRBD1 (5 bases). Germline CDR1 and CDR2: WSHSY and SAAADI. The CDR3 has 13 amino acids. V shed 7 bases and J shed 6 bases, with 12 bases lying between them. The CDR3 spells CASMTDAYEKLFF. The CDR3 nucleotides read TGCGCCAGCATGACAGACGCGTATGAAAAACTGTTTTTT.

The rearrangement links TRBV29-1 to TRBJ2-7; the match to TRBD1 covers 11 bases. Germline V gene lookup returns CDR1 SQVTM and CDR2 ANQGSEA. The CDR3 covers 11 residues. The CDR3 sequence: CSRDRGGEQYF. CDR3 DNA sequence: TGCAGTCGGGACAGGGGGGGAGAGCAGTACTTC.

The rearrangement links TRBV6-1 to TRBJ2-7; TRBD2 might be the D (6 bases). Germline V gene data show CDR1 as MNHNS and CDR2 as SASEGT. This CDR3 region has 11 residues. Trimming shortened V by 6 bases and J by 7 bases, and 10 bases separated the two germline ends. CDR3 DNA sequence: TGTGCCAGCAGGGGGGGAATGGAGCAGTACTTC. The encoded protein is CASRGGMEQYF.

This clonotype was seen a single time. This chain uses TRBV5-1 with TRBJ2-1; 7 bases fit TRBD2. Germline CDR1 SGHRS, CDR2 YFSETQ. J was trimmed by 7 bases and V by 4 bases; bases with no gene match: 8. This CDR3 is built from 14 residues. This CDR3 is CASSPRTSTNEQFF. CDR3 bases: TGCGCCAGCAGCCCGCGGACTAGTACGAATGAGCAGTTCTTC. Together with reference TRBV5-1 and TRBJ2-1, the CDR3 gives the full variable domain: KAGVTQTPRYLIKTRGQQVTLSCSPISGHRSVSWYQQTPGQGLQFLFEYFSETQRNKGNFPGRFSGRQFSNSRSEMNVSTLELGDSALYLCASSPRTSTNEQFFGPGTRLTVL.

The chain carries TRBV29-1 and TRBJ2-5; 7 nucleotides match TRBD2. The CDR3 has 12 amino acids. Trimming removed 7 bases from V and 4 bases from J; junction bases left unmatched: 6. The V gene's germline CDR1 is SQVTM and CDR2 ANQGSEA. The CDR3 coding sequence is TGCAGCGCCGGACTAGTTGGAGAGACCCAGTACTTC. Protein: CSAGLVGETQYF.

This clonotype has more than one count but fewer than ten. The J gene is TRBJ1-5, the V gene TRBV29-1; D might be TRBD1 (6 bases). The germline V and J ends were trimmed by 7 bases and 0 bases, with 10 bases remaining between them. The length of the CDR3 is 13 residues. Germline V gene sequence: CDR1 SQVTM, CDR2 ANQGSEA. As DNA, the CDR3 is TGCAGCGCACAGGGTTATAGCAATCAGCCCCAGCATTTT. Protein: CSAQGYSNQPQHF.

The chain links TRBV10-3 to TRBJ1-5; unclear D gene. CDR1 is ENHRY, CDR2 SYGVKD, per germline. V lost 10 bases, J lost 5 bases, and 15 bases lay in between. The CDR3 covers 13 residues. CDR3: CASSSAQDQPQHF. The CDR3 DNA follows: TGTGCCAGCTCAAGTGCTCAGGATCAGCCCCAGCATTTT.

CDR3 nucleotide sequence: TGTGCCAGCAGCTTAGCTGCCAACAGGGATGAAAAACTGTTTTTT. Amino acids: CASSLAANRDEKLFF. The V and J genes are TRBV7-2 and TRBJ1-4; maybe TRBD1 (6 bases). The germline V gene encodes CDR1 SGHTA and CDR2 FQGNSA. Trimming stripped 0 bases from V and 6 bases from J, with 11 bases between. CDR3 length: 15 residues.

The chain recombines TRBV11-2 with TRBJ1-5; a possible D gene is TRBD1 (6 bases). The germline V and J ends were trimmed by 3 bases and 3 bases, with 15 bases remaining between them. Germline V gene lookup returns CDR1 SGHAT and CDR2 FQNNGV. The CDR3 is 16 residues long. The CDR3 sequence is CASSLSRQGTNQPQHF. DNA of the CDR3: TGTGCCAGCAGCTTGTCTAGGCAGGGGACCAATCAGCCCCAGCATTTT.

This clonotype was counted only a few times. The V gene is TRBV25-1, the J gene TRBJ1-5; D remains unclear. Germline CDR1 reads MGHDK; CDR2 reads SYGVNS. CDR3 length: 11 residues. With 8 bases removed from V and 9 bases from J, the gap between germline ends came to 11 bases. The CDR3, as DNA: TGTGCCAGCGGCGAGGGAGGGCCCCAGCATTTT. It encodes CASGEGGPQHF.

The chain couples TRBV2 to TRBJ2-5; 10 nucleotides match TRBD2. Germline V gene lookup returns CDR1 SNHLY and CDR2 FYNNEI. CDR3 length equals 16 residues. V lost 1 base to trimming and J lost 5 bases; unmatched junction nucleotides: 7. Written as DNA, the CDR3 is TGTGCCAGCAGTGAAGGCCTAGCGGGAGTTTTGGAGACCCAGTACTTC. This gives the protein CASSEGLAGVLETQYF.

CDR3 sequence reads: CASSVQGTNTEAFF. The CDR3 nucleotides are TGTGCCAGTAGCGTACAGGGTACGAACACTGAAGCTTTCTTT. V is TRBV7-2 and J is TRBJ1-1, with D possibly being TRBD1 (6 bases). The V gene's germline CDR1 is SGHTA and CDR2 FQGNSA. The V gene lost 9 bases and the J gene lost 1 base, with 15 bases spanning the gap. This CDR3 has 14 residues.

The CDR3, as DNA: TGTGCCACCAGCAGAACTCTCCCCGGGACAGGGACGGGGGAGCAGTTCTTC. It translates to CATSRTLPGTGTGEQFF. This chain connects TRBV15 to TRBJ2-1, with TRBD1 matching over 9 bases. Trimming cost V 2 bases and J 10 bases; bases outside gene matches: 15. CDR3 length equals 17 residues. In germline, CDR1 is LNHNV, CDR2 YYDKDF (reference sequence).

This clonotype was detected only a few times. The chain has TRBV29-1 and TRBJ1-1; no clear D. With 4 bases removed from V and 4 bases from J, the gap between germline ends came to 16 bases. CDR1 and CDR2 (germline): SQVTM, ANQGSEA. The CDR3 has 14 amino acids. This chain's CDR3 is CSVAEGLVSTEAFF. The CDR3 DNA follows: TGCAGCGTTGCGGAAGGGTTGGTGTCCACTGAAGCTTTCTTT.

A remark on this clonotype: Since no conserved phenylalanine or tryptophan closes the CDR3, a read error is the likely cause. The limits of the CDR3 on the DNA are not certain, so only TCRdb's listed CDR3 is given. CDR3: CATSKPDR. The rearrangement links TRBV15 to TRBJ1-5; TRBD1 is the table's D call and was not checked against the DNA. Germline-derived CDR1 and CDR2 are LNHNV and YYDKDF (reference sequence). The CDR3 is 8 residues long, ends included.